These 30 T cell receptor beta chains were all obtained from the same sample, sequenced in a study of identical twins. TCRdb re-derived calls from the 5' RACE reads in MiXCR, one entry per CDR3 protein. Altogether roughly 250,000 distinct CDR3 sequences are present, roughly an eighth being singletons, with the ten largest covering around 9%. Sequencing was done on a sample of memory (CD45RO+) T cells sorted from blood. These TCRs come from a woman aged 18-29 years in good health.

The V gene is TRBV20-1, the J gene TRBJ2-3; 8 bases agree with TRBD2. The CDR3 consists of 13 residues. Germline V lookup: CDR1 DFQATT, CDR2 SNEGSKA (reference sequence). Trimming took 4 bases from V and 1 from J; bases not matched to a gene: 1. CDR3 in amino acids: CSATAGGTDTQYF. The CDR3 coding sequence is TGCAGTGCTACAGCGGGGGGCACAGATACGCAGTATTTT.

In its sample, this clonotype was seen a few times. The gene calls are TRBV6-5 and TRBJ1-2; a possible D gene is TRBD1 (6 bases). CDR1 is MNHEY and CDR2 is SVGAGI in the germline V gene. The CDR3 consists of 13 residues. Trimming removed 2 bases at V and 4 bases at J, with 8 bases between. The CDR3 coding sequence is TGTGCCAGCAGTTACGGGGGCGTCTATGGCTACACCTTC. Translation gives CASSYGGVYGYTF.

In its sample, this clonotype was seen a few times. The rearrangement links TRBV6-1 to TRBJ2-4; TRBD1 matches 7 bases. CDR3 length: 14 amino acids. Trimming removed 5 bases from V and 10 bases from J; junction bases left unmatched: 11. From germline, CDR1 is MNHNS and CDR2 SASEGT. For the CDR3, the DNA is TGTGCCAGCAGTCCACCGGAAGGGGGCCGTATTCAGTACTTC. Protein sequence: CASSPPEGGRIQYF.

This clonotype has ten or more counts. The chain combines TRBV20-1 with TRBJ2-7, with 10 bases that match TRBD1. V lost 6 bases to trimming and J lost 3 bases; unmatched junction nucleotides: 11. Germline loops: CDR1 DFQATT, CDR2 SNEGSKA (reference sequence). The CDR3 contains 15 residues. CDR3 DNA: TGCAGTGCCTTCGCCGTGACAGGGGGCGGCTACGAGCAGTACTTC. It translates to CSAFAVTGGGYEQYF.

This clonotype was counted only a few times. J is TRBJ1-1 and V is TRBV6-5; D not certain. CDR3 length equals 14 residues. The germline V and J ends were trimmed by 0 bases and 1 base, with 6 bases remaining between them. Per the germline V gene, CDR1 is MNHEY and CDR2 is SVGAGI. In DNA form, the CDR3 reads TGTGCCAGCAGTTACTCGGCTGGGAACACTGAAGCTTTCTTT. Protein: CASSYSAGNTEAFF.

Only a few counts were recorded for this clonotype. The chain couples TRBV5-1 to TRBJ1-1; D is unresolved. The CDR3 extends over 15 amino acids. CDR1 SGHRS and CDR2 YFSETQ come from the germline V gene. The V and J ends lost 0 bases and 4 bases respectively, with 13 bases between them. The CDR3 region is CASSLVLSVGTEAFF. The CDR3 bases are TGCGCCAGCAGCTTGGTTCTTTCGGTGGGCACTGAAGCTTTCTTT.

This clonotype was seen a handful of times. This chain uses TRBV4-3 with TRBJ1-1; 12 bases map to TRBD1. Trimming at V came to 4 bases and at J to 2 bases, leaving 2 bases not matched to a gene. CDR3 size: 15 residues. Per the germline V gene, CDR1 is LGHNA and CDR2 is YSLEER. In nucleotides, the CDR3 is TGCGCCAGCAGCCTCGGGACAGGGGGCAACACTGAAGCTTTCTTT. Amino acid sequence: CASSLGTGGNTEAFF.

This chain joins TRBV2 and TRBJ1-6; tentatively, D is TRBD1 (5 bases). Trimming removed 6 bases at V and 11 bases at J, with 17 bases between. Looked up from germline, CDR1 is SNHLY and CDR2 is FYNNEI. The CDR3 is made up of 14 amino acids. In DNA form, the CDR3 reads TGTGCCAGCAGGGGACTTTATGACTCGGCACCCCTCCACTTT. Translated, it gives CASRGLYDSAPLHF.

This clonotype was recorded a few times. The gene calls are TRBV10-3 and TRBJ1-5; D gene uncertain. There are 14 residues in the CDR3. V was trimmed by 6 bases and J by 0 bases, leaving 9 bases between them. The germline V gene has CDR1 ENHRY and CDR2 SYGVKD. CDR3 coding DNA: TGTGCCATCAGAGACGACGATAGCAATCAGCCCCAGCATTTT. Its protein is CAIRDDDSNQPQHF.

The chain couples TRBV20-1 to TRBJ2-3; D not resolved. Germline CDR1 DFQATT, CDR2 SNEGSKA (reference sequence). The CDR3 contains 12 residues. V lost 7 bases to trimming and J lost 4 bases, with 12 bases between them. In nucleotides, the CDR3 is TGCAGTGGCTACTCCGCCCCAGATACGCAGTATTTT. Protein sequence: CSGYSAPDTQYF.

CDR3 coding DNA: TGTGCCAGCAGTTTCGTCGGGCTCAGCAATCAGCCCCAGCATTTT. The encoded protein is CASSFVGLSNQPQHF. The genes are TRBV12-3 or TRBV12-4 and TRBJ1-5; D is uncertain. Trimming removed 3 bases at V and 1 base at J, with 10 bases between. This CDR3 has 15 amino acids.

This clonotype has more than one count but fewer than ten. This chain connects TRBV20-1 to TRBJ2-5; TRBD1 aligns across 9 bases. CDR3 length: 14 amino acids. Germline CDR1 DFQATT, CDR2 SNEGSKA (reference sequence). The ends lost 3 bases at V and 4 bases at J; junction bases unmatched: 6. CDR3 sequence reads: CSARAADRGETQYF. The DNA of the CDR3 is TGCAGTGCTAGGGCTGCGGACAGGGGAGAGACCCAGTACTTC.

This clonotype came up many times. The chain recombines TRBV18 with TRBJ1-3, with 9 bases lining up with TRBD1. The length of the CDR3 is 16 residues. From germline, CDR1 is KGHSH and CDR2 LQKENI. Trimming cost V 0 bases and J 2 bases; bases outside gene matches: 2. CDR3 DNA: TGTGCCAGCTCACCACCGGGACAGGGAGCTGGAAACACCATATATTTT. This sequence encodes CASSPPGQGAGNTIYF.

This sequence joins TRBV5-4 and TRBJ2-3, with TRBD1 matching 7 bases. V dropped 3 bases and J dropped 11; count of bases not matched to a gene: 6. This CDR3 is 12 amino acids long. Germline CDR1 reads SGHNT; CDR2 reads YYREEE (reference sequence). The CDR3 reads CASSSSGGEQYF. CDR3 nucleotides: TGTGCCAGCAGCTCCTCAGGGGGTGAGCAGTATTTT.

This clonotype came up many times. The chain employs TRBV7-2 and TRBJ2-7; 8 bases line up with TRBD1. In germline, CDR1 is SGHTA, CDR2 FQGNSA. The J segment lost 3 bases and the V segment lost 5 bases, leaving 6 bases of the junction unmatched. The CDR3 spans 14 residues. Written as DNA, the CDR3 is TGTGCCAGCAGCCCCGACAGGGGTTTCTACGAGCAGTACTTC. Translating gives CASSPDRGFYEQYF.

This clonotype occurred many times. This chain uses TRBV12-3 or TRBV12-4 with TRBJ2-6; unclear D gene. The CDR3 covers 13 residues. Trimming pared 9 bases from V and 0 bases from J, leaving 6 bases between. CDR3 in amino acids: CASKHSGANVLTF. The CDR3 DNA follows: TGTGCCAGTAAGCACTCTGGGGCCAACGTCCTGACTTTC.

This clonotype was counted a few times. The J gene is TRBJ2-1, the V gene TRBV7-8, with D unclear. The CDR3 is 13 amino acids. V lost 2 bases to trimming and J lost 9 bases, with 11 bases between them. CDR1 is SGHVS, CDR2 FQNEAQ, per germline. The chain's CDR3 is CASSLITVGEQFF. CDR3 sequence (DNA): TGTGCCAGCAGCTTAATCACAGTCGGTGAGCAGTTCTTC.

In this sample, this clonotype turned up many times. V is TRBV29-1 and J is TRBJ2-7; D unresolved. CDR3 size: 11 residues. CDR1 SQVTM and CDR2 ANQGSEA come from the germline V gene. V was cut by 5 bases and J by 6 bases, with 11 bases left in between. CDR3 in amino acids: CSVSWGSEQYF. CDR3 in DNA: TGCAGCGTTTCTTGGGGTAGCGAGCAGTACTTC.

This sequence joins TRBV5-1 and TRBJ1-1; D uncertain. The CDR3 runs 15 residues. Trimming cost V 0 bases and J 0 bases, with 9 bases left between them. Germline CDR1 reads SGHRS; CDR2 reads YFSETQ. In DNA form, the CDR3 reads TGCGCCAGCAGCTTGGCCCCACCTATGAACACTGAAGCTTTCTTT. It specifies CASSLAPPMNTEAFF.

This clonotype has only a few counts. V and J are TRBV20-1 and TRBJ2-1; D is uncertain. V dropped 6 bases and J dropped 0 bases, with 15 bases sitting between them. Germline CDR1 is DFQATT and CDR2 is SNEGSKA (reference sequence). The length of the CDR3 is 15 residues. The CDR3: CSAYLGQSSYNEQFF. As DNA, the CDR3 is TGCAGTGCCTATCTCGGGCAGAGCTCCTACAATGAGCAGTTCTTC.

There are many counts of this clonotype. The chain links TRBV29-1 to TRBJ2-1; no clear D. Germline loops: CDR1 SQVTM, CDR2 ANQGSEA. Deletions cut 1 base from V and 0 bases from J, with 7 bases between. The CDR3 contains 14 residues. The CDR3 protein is CSVEGGNSYNEQFF. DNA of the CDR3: TGCAGCGTTGAAGGTGGAAACTCCTACAATGAGCAGTTCTTC.

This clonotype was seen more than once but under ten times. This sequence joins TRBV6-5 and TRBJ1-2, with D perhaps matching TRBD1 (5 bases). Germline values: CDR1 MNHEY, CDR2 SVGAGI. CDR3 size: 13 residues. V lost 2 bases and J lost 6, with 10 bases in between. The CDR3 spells CASSYGGENGYTF. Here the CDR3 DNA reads TGTGCCAGCAGTTACGGGGGGGAAAATGGCTACACCTTC.

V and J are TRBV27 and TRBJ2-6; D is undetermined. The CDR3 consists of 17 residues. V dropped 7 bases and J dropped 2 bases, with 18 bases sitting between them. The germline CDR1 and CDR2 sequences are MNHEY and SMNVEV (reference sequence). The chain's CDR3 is CASTFVGFPTGANVLTF. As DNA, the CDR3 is TGTGCCAGCACCTTCGTGGGGTTCCCAACTGGGGCCAACGTCCTGACTTTC.

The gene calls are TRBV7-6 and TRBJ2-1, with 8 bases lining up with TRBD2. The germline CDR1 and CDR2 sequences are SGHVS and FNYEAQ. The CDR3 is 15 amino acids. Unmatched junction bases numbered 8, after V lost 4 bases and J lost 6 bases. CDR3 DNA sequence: TGTGCCAGCAGCTCTAGACCCCTAGCGGGCAATGAGCAGTTCTTC. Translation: CASSSRPLAGNEQFF. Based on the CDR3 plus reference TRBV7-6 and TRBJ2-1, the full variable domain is GAGVSQSPRYKVTKRGQDVALRCDPISGHVSLYWYRQALGQGPEFLTYFNYEAQQDKSGLPNDRFSAERPEGSISTLTIQRTEQRDSAMYRCASSSRPLAGNEQFFGPGTRLTVL.

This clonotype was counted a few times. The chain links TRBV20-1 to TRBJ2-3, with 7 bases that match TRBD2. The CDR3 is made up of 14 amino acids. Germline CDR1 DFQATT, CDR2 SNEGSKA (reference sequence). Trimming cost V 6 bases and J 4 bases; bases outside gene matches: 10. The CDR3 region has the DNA TGCAGTGCCCCGATATCGGGACTACCAGATACGCAGTATTTT. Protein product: CSAPISGLPDTQYF.

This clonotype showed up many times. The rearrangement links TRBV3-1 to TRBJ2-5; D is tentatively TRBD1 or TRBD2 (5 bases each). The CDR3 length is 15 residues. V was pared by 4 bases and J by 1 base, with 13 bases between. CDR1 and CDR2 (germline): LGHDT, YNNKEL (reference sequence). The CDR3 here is CASSLNRDGQETQYF. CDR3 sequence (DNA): TGTGCCAGCAGCCTAAACCGGGACGGCCAAGAGACCCAGTACTTC.

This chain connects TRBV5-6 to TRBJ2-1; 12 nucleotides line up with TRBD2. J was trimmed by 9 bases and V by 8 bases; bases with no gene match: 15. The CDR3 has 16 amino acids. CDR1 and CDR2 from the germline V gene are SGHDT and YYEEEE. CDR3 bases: TGTGCCAGGAGCCCCGGGGTGGCTAGCGGGAGGGGTGAGCAGTTCTTC. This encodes CARSPGVASGRGEQFF.

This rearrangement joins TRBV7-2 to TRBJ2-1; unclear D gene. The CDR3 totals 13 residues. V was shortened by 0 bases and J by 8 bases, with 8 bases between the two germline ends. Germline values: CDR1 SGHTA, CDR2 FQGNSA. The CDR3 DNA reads TGTGCCAGCAGCTTAGCTTCCGTGGATGAGCAGTTCTTC. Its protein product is CASSLASVDEQFF.

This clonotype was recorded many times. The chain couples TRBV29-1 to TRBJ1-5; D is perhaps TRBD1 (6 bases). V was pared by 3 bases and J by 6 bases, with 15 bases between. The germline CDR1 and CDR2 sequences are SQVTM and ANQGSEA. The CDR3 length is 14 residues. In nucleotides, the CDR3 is TGCAGCGTTGATATCGCCGGGGGCGGTCAGCCCCAGCATTTT. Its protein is CSVDIAGGGQPQHF.

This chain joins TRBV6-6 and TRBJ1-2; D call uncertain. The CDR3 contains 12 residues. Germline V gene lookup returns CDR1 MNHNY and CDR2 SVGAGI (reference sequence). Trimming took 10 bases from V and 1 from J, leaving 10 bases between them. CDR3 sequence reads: CATREVNYGYTF. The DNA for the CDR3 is TGTGCCACAAGGGAGGTTAACTATGGCTACACCTTC.